The 18 T cell receptor beta chains in this list originate from one sample, sequenced in a study of chemoradiotherapy in HPV16-positive cancers. TCRdb's copy holds only in-frame clones and misses some; the assay was immunoSEQ multiplex PCR. The sample shows about 12,000 clones, more than 75% of them seen only once. The sample consisted of blood, taken from a patient who underwent chemoradiotherapy. The receptors here all came from a human donor with HPV-associated anogenital cancer.

The J gene is TRBJ2-7, the V gene TRBV10-3; 9 bases line up with TRBD1. This CDR3 comprises 12 residues. Germline-derived CDR1 and CDR2 are ENHRY and SYGVKD. V dropped 10 bases and J dropped 6; count of bases not matched to a gene: 7. CDR3 sequence: CATGTGSPEQYF. The CDR3 DNA follows: TGTGCCACCGGGACAGGGTCCCCCGAGCAGTACTTC.

This chain connects TRBV6-6 to TRBJ1-1, with D perhaps matching TRBD1 (6 bases). Looked up from germline, CDR1 is MNHNY and CDR2 is SVGAGI (reference sequence). Trimming stripped 2 bases from V and 0 bases from J, with 7 bases between. CDR3 size: 14 residues. CDR3 sequence (DNA): TGTGCCAGCAGTTACGACAGGCTGAACACTGAAGCTTTCTTT. Translated: CASSYDRLNTEAFF.

The chain couples TRBV6-5 to TRBJ1-6; TRBD1 agrees at 7 bases. The germline gives CDR1 MNHEY, CDR2 SVGAGI. J was trimmed by 10 bases and V by 5 bases; bases with no gene match: 8. The CDR3 sequence is 14 residues long. The CDR3 loop is CASSRQGAWSPLHF. The CDR3 nucleotides are TGTGCCAGCAGTCGACAGGGAGCGTGGTCACCCCTCCACTTT.

The chain joins TRBV6-4 to TRBJ1-6, with 9 nucleotides matching TRBD1. The CDR3 runs 15 residues. The germline V gene encodes CDR1 MRHNA and CDR2 SNTAGT. Trimming removed 6 bases from V and 5 bases from J; junction bases left unmatched: 5. CDR3 DNA sequence: TGTGCCAGCAGGGACAGGGGCGGCGATAATTCACCCCTCCACTTT. Translated, it gives CASRDRGGDNSPLHF.

The chain combines TRBV6-1 with TRBJ1-2; 9 bases are shared with TRBD1. The germline gives CDR1 MNHNS, CDR2 SASEGT. CDR3 length equals 15 residues. The trim removed 6 bases at V and 5 bases at J, leaving 10 bases unmatched. The CDR3 loop reads CASRDTGGVGYGYTF. The CDR3 region has the DNA TGTGCCAGCAGGGATACAGGGGGCGTTGGATATGGCTACACCTTC.

Only a few counts were recorded for this clone. This chain joins TRBV6-5 and TRBJ1-4; 10 nucleotides agree with TRBD1. Germline V gene lookup returns CDR1 MNHEY and CDR2 SVGAGI. This CDR3 has 16 residues. Trimming took 0 bases from V and 7 from J; bases not matched to a gene: 5. CDR3: CASSYSPRDRGEKLFF. DNA for the CDR3: TGTGCCAGCAGTTACTCTCCCCGGGACAGGGGTGAAAAACTGTTTTTT.

The rearrangement uses TRBV19 and TRBJ2-3; D could derive from TRBD1 or TRBD2 (5 bases each). CDR1 LNHDA and CDR2 SQIVND come from the germline V gene (reference sequence). V dropped 4 bases and J dropped 2 bases, with 13 bases sitting between them. The CDR3 has 15 amino acids. CDR3 sequence (DNA): TGTGCCAGTAGTACCCAGGGACGTAACACAGATACGCAGTATTTT. It translates to CASSTQGRNTDTQYF. Full variable domain (missing parts from reference TRBV19 and TRBJ2-3): DGGITQSPKYLFRKEGQNVTLSCEQNLNHDAMYWYRQDPGQGLRLIYYSQIVNDFQKGDIAEGYSVSREKKESFPLTVTSAQKNPTAFYLCASSTQGRNTDTQYFGPGTRLTVL.

The chain recombines TRBV7-9 with TRBJ2-2; possible D gene TRBD2, 7 bases. CDR1 SEHNR and CDR2 FQNEAQ come from the germline V gene (reference sequence). CDR3 length: 15 residues. V lost 5 bases to trimming and J lost 3 bases, with 13 bases between them. The CDR3 DNA reads TGTGCCAGCAGCCGGGGGGACACTGACACCGGGGAGCTGTTTTTT. It is translated as CASSRGDTDTGELFF.

This rearrangement joins TRBV5-4 to TRBJ1-4; D is uncertain. Per germline, CDR1 SGHNT and CDR2 YYREEE (reference sequence). V was clipped by 0 bases and J by 0 bases, with 3 bases between them. The CDR3 has 14 residues. For the CDR3, the DNA is TGTGCCAGCAGCTTGGGGGCAACTAATGAAAAACTGTTTTTT. This gives the protein CASSLGATNEKLFF.

This clone was observed a few times. The gene calls are TRBV5-4 and TRBJ1-3; D is undetermined. CDR1 is SGHNT and CDR2 is YYREEE in the germline V gene (reference sequence). The CDR3 has 16 amino acids. Between the trimmed V and J ends, which lost 0 bases and 0 bases, there was a span of 10 bases. In DNA form, the CDR3 reads TGTGCCAGCAGCTTGGGGGGTCAACCCTCTGGAAACACCATATATTTT. This encodes CASSLGGQPSGNTIYF.

The rearrangement uses TRBV7-9 and TRBJ1-3; D call uncertain. Germline lookup yields CDR1 SEHNR and CDR2 FQNEAQ (reference sequence). CDR3 size: 16 residues. Deletions cut 1 base from V and 0 bases from J, with 10 bases between. Here the CDR3 DNA reads TGTGCCAGCAGCTTAGAGGGCAGTTCCTCTGGAAACACCATATATTTT. Its protein product is CASSLEGSSSGNTIYF.

The V call is TRBV5-1, the J call TRBJ2-1; the match to TRBD2 covers 12 bases. The CDR3 has 16 amino acids. J was trimmed by 7 bases and V by 4 bases; bases with no gene match: 9. The V gene's germline CDR1 is SGHRS and CDR2 YFSETQ. In DNA, the CDR3 is TGCGCCAGCAGCCCGCGACTAGCGGGGGCGAGGAATGAGCAGTTCTTC. It is translated as CASSPRLAGARNEQFF.

This clone was detected only a few times. This chain connects TRBV6-1 to TRBJ2-3; TRBD2 matches at 10 bases. Germline-derived CDR1 and CDR2 are MNHNS and SASEGT. This CDR3 has 15 amino acids. The V and J ends lost 4 bases and 6 bases, in that order; junction bases with no gene match: 7. The DNA for the CDR3 is TGTGCCAGCAGTGGGGGAGCGGGGGGGCCTGATACGCAGTATTTT. Translation gives CASSGGAGGPDTQYF.

The chain combines TRBV19 with TRBJ1-2; D remains ambiguous. The germline gives CDR1 LNHDA, CDR2 SQIVND (reference sequence). The CDR3 spans 14 residues. Trimming shortened V by 3 bases and J by 6 bases, and 14 bases separated the two germline ends. The CDR3 spells CASSIELVGNGYTF. The CDR3 coding sequence is TGTGCCAGTAGTATCGAGCTCGTAGGGAATGGCTACACCTTC.

This clone was counted only a few times. CDR3 in amino acids: CASTGGISGANVLTF. The CDR3 DNA follows: TGTGCCAGCACCGGGGGGATCTCTGGGGCCAACGTCCTGACTTTC. V is TRBV6-5 and J is TRBJ2-6; 7 bases are a match to TRBD2. The V segment lost 7 bases and the J segment 0 bases; nucleotides outside the gene matches: 3. This CDR3 comprises 15 residues. Germline lookup yields CDR1 MNHEY and CDR2 SVGAGI.

The chain joins TRBV19 to TRBJ1-5; 9 bases map to TRBD1. The CDR3 spans 13 residues. CDR1 is LNHDA and CDR2 is SQIVND in the germline V gene (reference sequence). The junction had 1 base not matched to a gene; V was cut back by 4 bases and J by 6 bases. The CDR3 sequence: CASSRTGVQPQHF. The DNA for the CDR3 is TGTGCCAGTAGTAGGACAGGGGTTCAGCCCCAGCATTTT.

The V gene is TRBV2, the J gene TRBJ1-2, with D tentatively TRBD1 (5 bases). This CDR3 region has 20 residues. The germline V gene has CDR1 SNHLY and CDR2 FYNNEI. Trimming cost V 7 bases and J 5 bases, with 35 bases left between them. CDR3 nucleotide sequence: TGTGCCAGCACCAACCGTTTCCCCCGGGGCCACCCCAGGAACTGGTATGGCTACACCTTC. Its translation: CASTNRFPRGHPRNWYGYTF.

V and J are TRBV6-5 and TRBJ1-1; D not certain. This CDR3 contains 14 residues. V lost 5 bases, J lost 0 bases, and 10 bases lay in between. Germline CDR1 and CDR2: MNHEY and SVGAGI. This chain's CDR3 is CASSPARMNTEAFF. The CDR3 DNA reads TGTGCCAGCAGTCCCGCCAGAATGAACACTGAAGCTTTCTTT.